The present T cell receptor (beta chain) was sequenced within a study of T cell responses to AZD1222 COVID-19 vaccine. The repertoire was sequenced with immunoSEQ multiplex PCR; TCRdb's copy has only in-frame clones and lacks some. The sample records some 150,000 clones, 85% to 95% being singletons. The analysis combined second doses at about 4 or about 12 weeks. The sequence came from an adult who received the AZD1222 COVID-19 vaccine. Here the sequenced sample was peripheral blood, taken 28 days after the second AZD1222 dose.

CDR3 in DNA: TGCGCCAGCAGCCGGCCAGACATCTACGAGCAGTACTTC. It translates to CASSRPDIYEQYF. This chain uses TRBV4-1 with TRBJ2-7; D remains unclear. In germline, CDR1 is MGHRA, CDR2 YSYEKL. V was shortened by 4 bases and J by 3 bases, with 10 bases between the two germline ends. The CDR3 runs 13 residues.